This TCR beta chain comes out of a study of cytomegalovirus exposure and HLA in healthy donors. Study results and caveats: The authors excluded some V segments, including TRBV6-2 and TRBV6-3, as indistinguishable. An assumption of roughly uniform sequencing depth across donors underlay the presence/absence analyses. Later analysis identified about 18,000 TCR beta sequences associated with HLA alleles, using a false discovery rate threshold of 0.05.

It was with 60 Vbeta and 13 Jbeta primers that the PCR ran. Method: immunoSEQ multiplex PCR; TCRdb's copy keeps in-frame clones and lacks some. Of more than 100,000 clones detected, around 77% appear once; the ten largest clones hold roughly 4%. The germline V gene encodes CDR1 SEHNR and CDR2 FQNEAQ (reference sequence). The CDR3 is 12 residues long. This clone was seen more than once but under ten times. Its specificity is not known. This TCR derives from a human donor in good health. The rearrangement links TRBV7-9 to TRBJ1-1; D is possibly TRBD1 (6 bases). Source material: PBMCs. The CDR3 spells CAPGTPYTEAFF. CDR3 in DNA: TGTGCACCCGGGACACCGTACACTGAAGCTTTCTTT.